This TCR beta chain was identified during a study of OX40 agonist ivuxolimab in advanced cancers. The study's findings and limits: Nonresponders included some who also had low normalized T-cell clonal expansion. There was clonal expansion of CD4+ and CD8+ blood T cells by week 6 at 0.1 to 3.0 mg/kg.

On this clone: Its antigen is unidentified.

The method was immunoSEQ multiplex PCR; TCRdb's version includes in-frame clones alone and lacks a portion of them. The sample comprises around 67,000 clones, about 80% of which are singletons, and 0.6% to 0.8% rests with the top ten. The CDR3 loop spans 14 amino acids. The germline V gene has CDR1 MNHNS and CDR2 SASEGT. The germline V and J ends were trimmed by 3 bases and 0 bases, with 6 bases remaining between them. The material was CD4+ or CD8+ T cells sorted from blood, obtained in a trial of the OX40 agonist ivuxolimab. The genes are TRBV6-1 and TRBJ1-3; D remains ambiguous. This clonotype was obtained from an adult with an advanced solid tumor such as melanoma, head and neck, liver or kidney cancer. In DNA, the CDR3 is TGTGCCAGCAGTGACAAGGTCTCTGGAAACACCATATATTTT. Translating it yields CASSDKVSGNTIYF.